This TCR beta chain was found in a study of T cell responses to AZD1222 COVID-19 vaccine. Study background: Pooled samples include second doses given at about 4 or 12 weeks. Study outcomes and limitations: A rise in Spike-specific TCR breadth and depth followed two AZD1222 doses.

Per germline, CDR1 MNHEY and CDR2 SVGEGT. CDR3 length equals 19 residues. Trimming left V 0 bases short and J 4 bases short, with 22 bases between. A remark on this clone: Its antigen is currently unknown.

Sequencing was performed with immunoSEQ multiplex PCR; in TCRdb, only in-frame clones are kept and a portion is missing. Among 68,000 or so clones listed, 80% were seen once. The chain joins TRBV6-2 or TRBV6-3 to TRBJ1-5; D may be TRBD1 (5 bases). The source is an adult in good health. Here the sequenced sample was peripheral blood, taken on day 0 of AZD1222 vaccination. The CDR3 is CASSYSMSGSIGGNQPQHF. The CDR3 DNA is TGTGCCAGCAGTTACTCGATGTCAGGCAGCATCGGGGGTAATCAGCCCCAGCATTTT.